These T cell receptor beta chains were read from a single sample in a study of vaccination effects on CD4 cells after COVID-19. Some clones are missing from TCRdb's copy, which holds only in-frame ones; the method was immunoSEQ multiplex PCR. Found here are roughly 14,000 clones, over 60% of them singletons; the top ten hold 9% to 10%. Their antigen targets remain unknown. The source material was CD4+ T cells from PBMCs cultured with SARS-CoV-2 spike peptides, sampled after COVID-19 vaccination. These receptor sequences come from a human donor who received a COVID-19 vaccine. CDR3s include the opening cysteine and the closing phenylalanine or tryptophan. A D gene is named only where the DNA matches it firmly. For some rows the clone size is stated as once, few or many, or as a class when expanded; others skip it.

J gene: TRBJ2-3
D gene: -
V gene: TRBV3-1/TRBV3-2
clone size: -
CDR3 DNA: TGTGCCAGCAGCCAGCCCCCAGATACGCAGTATTTT
CDR3 protein: CASSQPPDTQYF

J gene: TRBJ2-7
D gene: -
V gene: TRBV19
clone size: -
CDR3 DNA: TGTGCCAGCAGATCCCAGGGTAGGAGCGGCCTCTCCTACGAGCAGTACTTC
CDR3 protein: CASRSQGRSGLSYEQYF

J gene: TRBJ1-5
D gene: TRBD1
V gene: TRBV27
clone size: -
CDR3 DNA: TGTGCCAGCAGTGGGACAGGGGTATGGGCAAATCAGCCCCAGCATTTT
CDR3 protein: CASSGTGVWANQPQHF

J gene: TRBJ2-1
D gene: -
V gene: TRBV10-3
clone size: -
CDR3 DNA: TGTGCCATCAGTTACAGTGACGCTTACAATGAGCAGTTCTTC
CDR3 protein: CAISYSDAYNEQFF

J gene: TRBJ2-1
D gene: -
V gene: TRBV5-1
clone size: -
CDR3 DNA: TGCGCCAGCAGCTTGGGGAGTATGCGCAATGAGCAGTTCTTC
CDR3 protein: CASSLGSMRNEQFF

J gene: TRBJ1-2
D gene: -
V gene: TRBV4-1
clone size: -
CDR3 DNA: TGCGCCAGCAGCCAAGATCCGGGGCTCCTAGGCTACACCTTC
CDR3 protein: CASSQDPGLLGYTF

J gene: TRBJ1-1
D gene: -
V gene: TRBV11-2
clone size: -
CDR3 DNA: TGTGCCAGCAGCTCGGTCGATGGGGAGGGTCCTGAAGCTTTCTTT
CDR3 protein: CASSSVDGEGPEAFF

J gene: TRBJ2-3
D gene: -
V gene: TRBV19
clone size: -
CDR3 DNA: TGTGCCAGTAGTATGGCCGGGGCAGATACGCAGTATTTT
CDR3 protein: CASSMAGADTQYF

J gene: TRBJ2-5
D gene: -
V gene: TRBV7-9
clone size: once
CDR3 DNA: TGTGCCAGCAGCTCGCCCTTCGGGCGCCGCCAAGAGACCCAGTACTTC
CDR3 protein: CASSSPFGRRQETQYF

J gene: TRBJ2-7
D gene: -
V gene: TRBV27
clone size: -
CDR3 DNA: TGTGCCAGCAGTTTAAGTAGTGGGCGGGCCACCTACGAGCAGTACTTC
CDR3 protein: CASSLSSGRATYEQYF

J gene: TRBJ1-2
D gene: -
V gene: TRBV5-4
clone size: -
CDR3 DNA: TGTGCCAGCAGCCCTCAACTGAAACCTTTCTATGGCTACACCTTC
CDR3 protein: CASSPQLKPFYGYTF

J gene: TRBJ2-7
D gene: -
V gene: TRBV4-2
clone size: -
CDR3 DNA: TGTGCCAGCAGCCAAGATCTTACAGAGCAGTACTTC
CDR3 protein: CASSQDLTEQYF

J gene: TRBJ1-6
D gene: -
V gene: TRBV24-1
clone size: -
CDR3 DNA: TGTGCCACCAGTGATTTCTGGGCGGGTTCACCCCTCCACTTT
CDR3 protein: CATSDFWAGSPLHF

J gene: TRBJ2-1
D gene: -
V gene: TRBV6-2/TRBV6-3
clone size: -
CDR3 DNA: TGTGCCAGCAGTTGGGTGGGGCTACTAGGCAATGAGCAGTTCTTC
CDR3 protein: CASSWVGLLGNEQFF

J gene: TRBJ2-2
D gene: -
V gene: TRBV9
clone size: -
CDR3 DNA: TGTGCCAGCAGCGTAGCTGTAGGTATCACCGGGGAGCTGTTTTTT
CDR3 protein: CASSVAVGITGELFF

J gene: TRBJ1-1
D gene: TRBD1
V gene: TRBV9
clone size: -
CDR3 DNA: TGTGCCAGCAGCGTAGAAGGCAGGGGGACTGAAGCTTTCTTT
CDR3 protein: CASSVEGRGTEAFF

J gene: TRBJ1-1
D gene: -
V gene: TRBV6-2/TRBV6-3
clone size: -
CDR3 DNA: TGTGCCAGCAGCTCACTCCACAGGATAACGAACACTGAAGCTTTCTTT
CDR3 protein: CASSSLHRITNTEAFF

J gene: TRBJ2-7
D gene: -
V gene: TRBV28
clone size: -
CDR3 DNA: TGTGCCAGCAGGCAGGGACTTACCATCTCCTACGAGCAGTACTTC
CDR3 protein: CASRQGLTISYEQYF

J gene: TRBJ2-2
D gene: TRBD2
V gene: TRBV11-2
clone size: -
CDR3 DNA: TGTGCCAGCAGCTCTCCCGGGACTAGAGGGCGAACCGGGGAGCTGTTTTTT
CDR3 protein: CASSSPGTRGRTGELFF

J gene: TRBJ2-3
D gene: -
V gene: TRBV2
clone size: -
CDR3 DNA: TGTGCCAGCACCGAGGGTACGGGGCGGGATACGCAGTATTTT
CDR3 protein: CASTEGTGRDTQYF

J gene: TRBJ1-1
D gene: -
V gene: TRBV27
clone size: -
CDR3 DNA: TGTGCCAGCAACCGGCAGGGCCCGAACACTGAAGCTTTCTTT
CDR3 protein: CASNRQGPNTEAFF

J gene: TRBJ2-5
D gene: TRBD2
V gene: TRBV10-3
clone size: -
CDR3 DNA: TGTGCCATCAGTGAGTCAGGCGGGAGGGAGGAGACCCAGTACTTC
CDR3 protein: CAISESGGREETQYF

J gene: TRBJ2-2
D gene: TRBD2
V gene: TRBV30
clone size: medium-sized
CDR3 DNA: TGTGCCTGGATTGGACTAGCGGGAGCTGTCACCGGGGAGCTGTTTTTT
CDR3 protein: CAWIGLAGAVTGELFF

J gene: TRBJ1-6
D gene: -
V gene: TRBV30
clone size: few
CDR3 DNA: TGTGCCTGGAGTGGCGAGGGGGGAAGCTCCTATAATTCACCCCTCCACTTT
CDR3 protein: CAWSGEGGSSYNSPLHF

J gene: TRBJ2-5
D gene: -
V gene: TRBV5-1
clone size: -
CDR3 DNA: TGCGCCAGCAGCTTGGCCTATGCGGACATTCAAGAGACCCAGTACTTC
CDR3 protein: CASSLAYADIQETQYF

J gene: TRBJ2-7
D gene: -
V gene: TRBV14
clone size: -
CDR3 DNA: TGTGCCAGCAGCCAAGTCCGCTACCCTAGGGGGAAGCAGTACTTC
CDR3 protein: CASSQVRYPRGKQYF

J gene: TRBJ1-6
D gene: -
V gene: TRBV19
clone size: -
CDR3 DNA: TGTGCCAGTAGGGAGGGGGTGACTTTGAATTCACCCCTCCACTTT
CDR3 protein: CASREGVTLNSPLHF

J gene: TRBJ1-2
D gene: -
V gene: TRBV9
clone size: -
CDR3 DNA: TGTGCCAGCAGCGCCCCGAACTATGGCTACACCTTC
CDR3 protein: CASSAPNYGYTF

J gene: TRBJ2-3
D gene: -
V gene: TRBV19
clone size: -
CDR3 DNA: TGTGCCAGTAGTAATAGGGACCTCGGCCCGCAGTATTTT
CDR3 protein: CASSNRDLGPQYF

J gene: TRBJ1-2
D gene: -
V gene: TRBV6-1
clone size: -
CDR3 DNA: TGTGCCAGCAGTGATATCCGTCAGGGTGACGGCTACACCTTC
CDR3 protein: CASSDIRQGDGYTF

J gene: TRBJ1-6
D gene: -
V gene: TRBV30
clone size: -
CDR3 DNA: TGTGCCTGGACCCCTGGGCTTAATTCACCCCTCCACTTT
CDR3 protein: CAWTPGLNSPLHF

J gene: TRBJ2-7
D gene: -
V gene: TRBV6-5
clone size: -
CDR3 DNA: TGTGCCGGCAGTAGGGCAGACCGAACCTACGAGCAGTACTTC
CDR3 protein: CAGSRADRTYEQYF

J gene: TRBJ1-1
D gene: -
V gene: TRBV15
clone size: -
CDR3 DNA: TGTGCCACCAGCAGGCGGGGTTTGGGCACCTGGAACACTGAAGCTTTCTTT
CDR3 protein: CATSRRGLGTWNTEAFF

J gene: TRBJ1-6
D gene: -
V gene: TRBV4-1
clone size: few
CDR3 DNA: TGCGCCAGCAGCCAACAAGGGCTAATTAGTTCACCCCTCCACTTT
CDR3 protein: CASSQQGLISSPLHF

J gene: TRBJ2-5
D gene: -
V gene: TRBV24-1
clone size: few
CDR3 DNA: TGTGCCACCAGCGGCGGGCCACCCCAAGAGACCCAGTACTTC
CDR3 protein: CATSGGPPQETQYF

J gene: TRBJ2-7
D gene: TRBD1
V gene: TRBV3-1/TRBV3-2
clone size: -
CDR3 DNA: TGTGCCAGCAGCCCCGGGACAGTATTTTACGAGCAGTACTTC
CDR3 protein: CASSPGTVFYEQYF

J gene: TRBJ2-3
D gene: -
V gene: TRBV28
clone size: -
CDR3 DNA: TGTGCCAGCAGTTGGGGGACAGATACGCAGTATTTT
CDR3 protein: CASSWGTDTQYF

J gene: TRBJ2-7
D gene: -
V gene: TRBV11-2
clone size: -
CDR3 DNA: TGTGCCAGCAGCTCCAGGGGTTTGGGGGAACAGTACTTC
CDR3 protein: CASSSRGLGEQYF

J gene: TRBJ1-4
D gene: -
V gene: TRBV10-3
clone size: -
CDR3 DNA: TGTGCCACCCAGGAAGGCCCAACTAATGAAAAACTGTTTTTT
CDR3 protein: CATQEGPTNEKLFF

J gene: TRBJ2-7
D gene: TRBD2
V gene: TRBV13
clone size: once
CDR3 DNA: TGTGCCAGCAGCCACTCTGGGCGGACTAGCGCGGGGCTCGAGCAGTACTTC
CDR3 protein: CASSHSGRTSAGLEQYF

J gene: TRBJ2-3
D gene: -
V gene: TRBV6-2/TRBV6-3
clone size: -
CDR3 DNA: TGTGCCAGCAGTTACTCGAGCCTCTCAGATACGCAGTATTTT
CDR3 protein: CASSYSSLSDTQYF

J gene: TRBJ2-5
D gene: -
V gene: TRBV30
clone size: -
CDR3 DNA: TGTGCCTGGAGTGTGCTTCGGGAGACCCAGTACTTC
CDR3 protein: CAWSVLRETQYF

J gene: TRBJ1-2
D gene: -
V gene: TRBV21-1
clone size: few
CDR3 DNA: TGTGCCAGCAGACGTCGGAGGGCACACAAGCCTAACTATGGCTACACCTTC
CDR3 protein: CASRRRRAHKPNYGYTF

J gene: TRBJ2-1
D gene: -
V gene: TRBV4-2
clone size: -
CDR3 DNA: TGTGCCAGCAGCCAAGATTTAAAGGTGGCCCTATACAATGAGCAGTTCTTC
CDR3 protein: CASSQDLKVALYNEQFF

J gene: TRBJ1-1
D gene: -
V gene: TRBV20-1
clone size: -
CDR3 DNA: TGCAGTGCTAGAGGGGACTCGGAAGCTTTCTTT
CDR3 protein: CSARGDSEAFF

J gene: TRBJ2-1
D gene: -
V gene: TRBV4-1
clone size: -
CDR3 DNA: TGCGCCAGCAGCAAGACCGGGACAAACTACAATGAGCAGTTCTTC
CDR3 protein: CASSKTGTNYNEQFF

J gene: TRBJ2-1
D gene: -
V gene: TRBV20-1
clone size: -
CDR3 DNA: TGCAGTGCTAGAGATGACAATGAGCAGTTCTTC
CDR3 protein: CSARDDNEQFF

J gene: TRBJ1-4
D gene: -
V gene: TRBV14
clone size: medium-sized
CDR3 DNA: TGTGCCAGCAGCCCGAGAGGTACAAAACTGTTTTTT
CDR3 protein: CASSPRGTKLFF

J gene: TRBJ2-5
D gene: -
V gene: TRBV24-1
clone size: -
CDR3 DNA: TGTGCCACCAGTGCCCCAAAGGTGGAGACCCAGTACTTC
CDR3 protein: CATSAPKVETQYF

J gene: TRBJ2-1
D gene: TRBD2
V gene: TRBV5-4
clone size: few
CDR3 DNA: TGTGCCAGCAGCTTGGCAGCGGGGCTCTACAATGAGCAGTTCTTC
CDR3 protein: CASSLAAGLYNEQFF

J gene: TRBJ1-5
D gene: TRBD1
V gene: TRBV19
clone size: -
CDR3 DNA: TGTGCCAGTAGTGGGACAGGGGGCGCCGGACAGCCCCAGCATTTT
CDR3 protein: CASSGTGGAGQPQHF

J gene: TRBJ1-3
D gene: TRBD1
V gene: TRBV5-1
clone size: -
CDR3 DNA: TGCGCCAGCAGCTTAGGGACAGTTGTGGGATACTCTGGAAACACCATATATTTT
CDR3 protein: CASSLGTVVGYSGNTIYF

J gene: TRBJ2-3
D gene: -
V gene: TRBV9
clone size: -
CDR3 DNA: TGTGCCAGCAGCCCCCGGACGGAGATAGCCACAGATACGCAGTATTTT
CDR3 protein: CASSPRTEIATDTQYF

J gene: TRBJ2-7
D gene: -
V gene: TRBV7-9
clone size: -
CDR3 DNA: TGTGCCAGCAGTACGTGGGGGGGCGAGCTATCCTACGAGCAGTACTTC
CDR3 protein: CASSTWGGELSYEQYF

J gene: TRBJ1-1
D gene: -
V gene: TRBV19
clone size: few
CDR3 DNA: TGTGCCAGTAGTATAGGGGCAGCTTCTAACACTGAAGCTTTCTTT
CDR3 protein: CASSIGAASNTEAFF

J gene: TRBJ1-6
D gene: -
V gene: TRBV27
clone size: -
CDR3 DNA: TGTGCCAGCAGTTTGGGGGGCCGTCGGGATTCACCCCTCCACTTT
CDR3 protein: CASSLGGRRDSPLHF

J gene: TRBJ2-2
D gene: -
V gene: TRBV18
clone size: -
CDR3 DNA: TGTGCCAGCTCACCGCAGGGCCCCGCCAACACCGGGGAGCTGTTTTTT
CDR3 protein: CASSPQGPANTGELFF

J gene: TRBJ2-2
D gene: TRBD2
V gene: TRBV11-3
clone size: -
CDR3 DNA: TGTGCCAGCAGCTTAAGGCTAGCGGGAGTCGGGGAGCTGTTTTTT
CDR3 protein: CASSLRLAGVGELFF

J gene: TRBJ2-2
D gene: TRBD1
V gene: TRBV9
clone size: -
CDR3 DNA: TGTGCCAGCAGCGGACGCGGACAGGGACGGACCGGGGAGCTGTTTTTT
CDR3 protein: CASSGRGQGRTGELFF

J gene: TRBJ1-2
D gene: TRBD1
V gene: TRBV7-9
clone size: few
CDR3 DNA: TGTGCCAGCAGCTTTGAGACAGGGTTGGGCTATGGCTACACCTTC
CDR3 protein: CASSFETGLGYGYTF